This record covers a single T cell receptor (beta chain). Its antigen is not known. Naive CD4+ T cells were purified with Tregs depleted by CD25. Study results and caveats: Tumor memory CD4+ T cell TCR gene usage clustered with blood and lymph node memory CD4+ cells and lymph node naive CD4+ cells. Tumor-infiltrating Treg TCR alpha and beta sequences overlapped most with tumor naive CD4+ T cells, then blood naive.

The V segment lost 4 bases and the J segment 1 base; nucleotides outside the gene matches: 2. CDR3 length equals 14 residues. The germline CDR1 and CDR2 sequences are SGHRS and YFSETQ. Full-length variable regions came from constant-region reverse primers plus semi-nested Nested Universal Primer A PCR. MiXCR was run by TCRdb on the 5' RACE reads, yielding one entry per CDR3 protein. The sample consists of around 43,000 distinct CDR3 sequences, 15% to 20% of them appearing once. V usage is TRBV5-1 and J usage is TRBJ1-3; TRBD1 matches 7 bases. The TCR comes from a female donor with breast cancer. The sample comprised naive CD4+ T cells sorted from a lymph node. Specified subset: naive CD4+ T cells, CD4+CD45RA+CD25-. CDR3 sequence: CASSPQGSGNTIYF. In DNA, the CDR3 is TGCGCCAGCAGCCCACAGGGGTCTGGAAACACCATATATTTT.